Listed below are T cell receptor beta chains from one sample, sequenced in a study of somatic mutations in cytotoxic T cells in rheumatoid arthritis. This table comes from immunoSEQ multiplex PCR, and its TCRdb copy is limited to in-frame clones, with some not included. The table shows approximately 700 clones, with approximately 72% occurring only once. The source material was CD8+ T cells sorted from blood. The receptors come from an adult with rheumatoid arthritis. CDR3s include the opening cysteine and the closing phenylalanine or tryptophan. D genes are given only for firm matches. A row's size may be missing; if present it is once, few, many or a size class.

TRBJ1-2 | TRBV21-1 | . | . | 11 | CASKPKGGYTF | TGTGCCAGCAAGCCAAAGGGTGGCTACACCTTC
TRBJ1-6 | TRBV6-1 | hyperexpanded | . | 17 | CASSEAGERGAGSPLHF | TGTGCCAGCAGTGAAGCGGGGGAACGAGGGGCAGGGTCACCCCTCCACTTT
TRBJ2-3 | TRBV7-9 | . | TRBD1 | 16 | CASSTRTGSRTDTQYF | TGTGCCAGCAGCACCCGGACAGGGTCTAGGACAGATACGCAGTATTTT
TRBJ2-7 | TRBV6-5 | . | . | 13 | CASSYSVTYEQYF | TGTGCCAGCAGTTACTCCGTCACCTACGAGCAGTACTTC
TRBJ1-1 | TRBV9 | few | . | 14 | CASSVGQGFTEAFF | TGTGCCAGCAGCGTAGGGCAGGGCTTCACTGAAGCTTTCTTT
TRBJ1-1 | TRBV6-1 | . | TRBD1 | 15 | CASRDRDRVNTEAFF | TGTGCCAGCAGGGATAGGGACAGGGTGAACACTGAAGCTTTCTTT
TRBJ1-6 | TRBV11-2 | . | . | 14 | CASSVRGNNSPLHF | TGTGCCAGCAGCGTCAGGGGAAATAATTCACCCCTCCACTTT
TRBJ2-1 | TRBV4-3 | . | . | 14 | CASSQDPAPREQFF | TGCGCCAGCAGCCAAGATCCAGCTCCGCGTGAGCAGTTCTTC
TRBJ1-1 | TRBV28 | . | . | 14 | CASSLTRVNTEAFF | TGTGCCAGCAGTTTAACCAGGGTGAACACTGAAGCTTTCTTT
TRBJ1-2 | TRBV6-5 | . | TRBD1 | 15 | CASSYSQGGYYGYTF | TGTGCCAGCAGTTACTCCCAGGGGGGGTACTATGGCTACACCTTC
TRBJ1-2 | TRBV9 | . | . | 15 | CASSVAEGGLHGYTF | TGTGCCAGCAGCGTTGCAGAAGGCGGCTTACATGGCTACACCTTC
TRBJ1-5 | TRBV7-8 | few | . | 13 | CASSPQGLQPQHF | TGTGCCAGCAGCCCCCAGGGGTTGCAGCCCCAGCATTTT
TRBJ2-1 | TRBV4-1 | . | TRBD2 | 16 | CASSQDPSGGGDEQFF | TGCGCCAGCAGCCAAGACCCTAGCGGGGGGGGTGATGAGCAGTTCTTC
TRBJ1-2 | TRBV10-2 | large | TRBD1 | 12 | CASRVGTDQLTF | TGCGCCAGCAGGGTGGGGACAGACCAACTCACCTTC